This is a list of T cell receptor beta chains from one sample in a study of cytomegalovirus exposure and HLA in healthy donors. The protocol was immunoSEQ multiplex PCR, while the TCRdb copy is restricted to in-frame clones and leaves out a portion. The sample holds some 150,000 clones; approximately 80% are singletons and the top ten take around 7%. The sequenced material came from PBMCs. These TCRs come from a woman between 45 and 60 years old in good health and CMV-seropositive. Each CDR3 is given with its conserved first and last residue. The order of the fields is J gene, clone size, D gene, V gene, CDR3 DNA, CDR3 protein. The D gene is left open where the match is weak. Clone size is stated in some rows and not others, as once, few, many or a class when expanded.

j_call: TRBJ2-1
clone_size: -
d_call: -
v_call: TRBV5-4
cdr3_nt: TGTGCCAGCAGCGTACTAGTAAGCTCCTACAATGAGCAGTTCTTC
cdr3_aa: CASSVLVSSYNEQFF

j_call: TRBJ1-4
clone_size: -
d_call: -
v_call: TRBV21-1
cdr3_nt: TGTGCCAGACTCAGGGCGGGGTTTACAACTAATGAAAAACTGTTTTTT
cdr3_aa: CARLRAGFTTNEKLFF

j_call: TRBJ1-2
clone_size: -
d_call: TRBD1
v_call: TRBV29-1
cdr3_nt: TGCAGCGTTGACGGTAGTTACAGGGGGCATATCCCCCATGGCTACACCTTC
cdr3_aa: CSVDGSYRGHIPHGYTF

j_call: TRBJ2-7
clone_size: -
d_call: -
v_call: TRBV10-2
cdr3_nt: TGCGCCAGCAGTGAGTCCTGGCCCTACGAGCAGTACTTC
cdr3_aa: CASSESWPYEQYF

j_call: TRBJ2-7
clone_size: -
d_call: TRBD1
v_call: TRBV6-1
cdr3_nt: TGTGCCAGCTCGAAGGACAGGGATTACGAGCAGTACTTC
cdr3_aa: CASSKDRDYEQYF

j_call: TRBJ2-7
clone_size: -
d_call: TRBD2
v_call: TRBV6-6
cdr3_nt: TGTGCCAGCAGTCAGACTGGGGGGGGAGGGACCTACGAGCAGTACTTC
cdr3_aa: CASSQTGGGGTYEQYF

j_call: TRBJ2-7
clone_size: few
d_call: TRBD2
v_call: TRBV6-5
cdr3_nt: TGTGCCAGCAGCCCCGGACTAGCGGGTTTCAACGAGCAGTACTTC
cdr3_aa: CASSPGLAGFNEQYF

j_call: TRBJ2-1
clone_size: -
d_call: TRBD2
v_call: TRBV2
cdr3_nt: TGTGCCAGCAGTGTTTTAGCGGGGGTCTACAATGAGCAGTTCTTC
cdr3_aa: CASSVLAGVYNEQFF

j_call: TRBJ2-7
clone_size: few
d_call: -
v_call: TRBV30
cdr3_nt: TGTGCCTGGAGTGGCTGGGGAGGCGAGCAGTACTTC
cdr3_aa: CAWSGWGGEQYF

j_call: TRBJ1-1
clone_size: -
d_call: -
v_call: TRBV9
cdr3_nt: TGTGCCAGCAGCGTAGGTGGGCAGGGGCGAGGGGGGAACACTGAAGCTTTCTTT
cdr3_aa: CASSVGGQGRGGNTEAFF

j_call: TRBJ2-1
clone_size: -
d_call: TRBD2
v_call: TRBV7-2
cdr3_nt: TGTGCCAGCAGGCTGAATAGCGGGGGGGCTGGCAATGAGCAGTTCTTC
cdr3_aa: CASRLNSGGAGNEQFF

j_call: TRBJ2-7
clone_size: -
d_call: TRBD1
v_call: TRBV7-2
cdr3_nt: TGTGCCAGCGGTTTCTCAGGGGGCTACGAGCAGTACTTC
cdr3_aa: CASGFSGGYEQYF

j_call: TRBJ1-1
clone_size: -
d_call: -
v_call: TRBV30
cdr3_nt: TGTGCCTGGAGTGTCGGTCAGGGGCACACTGAAGCTTTCTTT
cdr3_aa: CAWSVGQGHTEAFF

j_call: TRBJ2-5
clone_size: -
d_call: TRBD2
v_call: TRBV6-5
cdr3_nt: TGTGCCAGCAGTCGGGGGGGCGAAGAGACCCAGTACTTC
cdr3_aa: CASSRGGEETQYF

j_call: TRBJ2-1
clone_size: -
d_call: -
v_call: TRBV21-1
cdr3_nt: TGTGCCAGCAGCAGTCGCCTCCGGGACAGGGGGAAATCCTACAATGAGCAGTTCTTC
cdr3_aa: CASSSRLRDRGKSYNEQFF

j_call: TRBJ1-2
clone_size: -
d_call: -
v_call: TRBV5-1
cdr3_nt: TGCGCCAGCAGCTTGGATCGAACTCTGGTAGATGGCTACACCTTC
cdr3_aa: CASSLDRTLVDGYTF

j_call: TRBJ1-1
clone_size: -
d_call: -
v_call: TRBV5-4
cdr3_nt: TGTGCCAGCAGCGCACGAGGCGGTGAAGCTTTCTTT
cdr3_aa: CASSARGGEAFF

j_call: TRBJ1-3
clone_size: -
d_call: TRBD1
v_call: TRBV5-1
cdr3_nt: TGCGCCAGCAGCTTGTTCTCGGGACAGTCCTCTGGAAACACCATATATTTT
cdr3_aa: CASSLFSGQSSGNTIYF

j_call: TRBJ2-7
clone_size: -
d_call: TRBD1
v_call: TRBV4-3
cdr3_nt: TGCGCCAGCAGCATCGGGACAGTAGGCTACTACGAGCAGTACTTC
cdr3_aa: CASSIGTVGYYEQYF

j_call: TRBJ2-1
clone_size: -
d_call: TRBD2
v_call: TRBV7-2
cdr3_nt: TGTGCCAGCAGCTCCGGGACTAGCCCGAATGAGCAGTTCTTC
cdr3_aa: CASSSGTSPNEQFF

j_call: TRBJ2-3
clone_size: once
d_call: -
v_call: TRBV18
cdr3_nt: TGTGCCAGCTCATATACAGCAGGGGACCCAAGCACAGATACGCAGTATTTT
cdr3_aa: CASSYTAGDPSTDTQYF

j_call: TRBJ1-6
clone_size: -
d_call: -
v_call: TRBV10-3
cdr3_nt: TGTGCCATCAGTGGACAAGGTTCACCCCTCCACTTT
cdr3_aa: CAISGQGSPLHF

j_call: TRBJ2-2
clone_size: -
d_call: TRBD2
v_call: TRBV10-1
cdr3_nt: TGCGCCAGCAGTGAGTCGAGCGGGGGACTCACCGGGGAGCTGTTTTTT
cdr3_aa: CASSESSGGLTGELFF

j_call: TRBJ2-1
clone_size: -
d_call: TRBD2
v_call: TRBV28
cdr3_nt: TGTGCCAGCAGTGTCTCTAGCGGGGGGGCCGTTAATGAGCAGTTCTTC
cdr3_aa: CASSVSSGGAVNEQFF

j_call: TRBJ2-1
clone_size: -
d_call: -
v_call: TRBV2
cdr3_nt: TGTGCCAGCGCCCTAGGGGCAAGGAATGAGCAGTTCTTC
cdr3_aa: CASALGARNEQFF

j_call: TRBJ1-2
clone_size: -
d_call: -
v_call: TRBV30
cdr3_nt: TGTGCCTGGAGTGTACTCGGGAGGGGTGGCTACACCTTC
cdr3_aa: CAWSVLGRGGYTF

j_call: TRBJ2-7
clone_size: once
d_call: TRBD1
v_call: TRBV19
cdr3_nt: TGTGCCAGTAGTTCTCCGACAGGGGGCCAGGGGACGCAGTACTTC
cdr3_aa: CASSSPTGGQGTQYF

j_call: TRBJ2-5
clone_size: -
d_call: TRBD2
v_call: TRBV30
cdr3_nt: TGTGCCTGGACGCGGACTAGCGGTCAAGAGACCCAGTACTTC
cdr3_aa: CAWTRTSGQETQYF

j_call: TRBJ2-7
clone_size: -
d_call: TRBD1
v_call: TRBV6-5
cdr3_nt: TGTGCCAGCAGTTACTCAGGCAGGGGGCGAATCGAGCAGTACTTC
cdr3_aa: CASSYSGRGRIEQYF

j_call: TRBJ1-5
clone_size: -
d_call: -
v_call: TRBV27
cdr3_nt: TGTGCCAGCAGTCCTTTCGGGTCCCAGTTCAACTTAAGGCCCCAGCATTTT
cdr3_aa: CASSPFGSQFNLRPQHF

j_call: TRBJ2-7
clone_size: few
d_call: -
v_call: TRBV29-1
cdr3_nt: TGCAGCGTTGGGGAGGCTTACGAGCAGTACTTC
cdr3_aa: CSVGEAYEQYF

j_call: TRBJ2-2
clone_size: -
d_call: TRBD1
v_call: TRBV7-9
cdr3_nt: TGTGCCAGCAGCTCACAAGGACAGGCGGCATGGACCGGGGAGCTGTTTTTT
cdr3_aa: CASSSQGQAAWTGELFF

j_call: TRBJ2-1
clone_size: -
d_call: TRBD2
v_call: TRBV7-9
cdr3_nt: TGTGCCAGCAGCCCTCCGGCGGGGGTCGTGTACAATGAGCAGTTCTTC
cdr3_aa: CASSPPAGVVYNEQFF

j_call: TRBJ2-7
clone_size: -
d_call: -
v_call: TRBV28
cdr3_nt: TGTGCCAGCAGTTCCAGTTACGAGCAGTACTTC
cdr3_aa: CASSSSYEQYF

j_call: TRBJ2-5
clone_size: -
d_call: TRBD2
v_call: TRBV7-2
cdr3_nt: TGTGCCAGCAGCTTGGCTGCGGGGGGCGGGGAGACCCAGTACTTC
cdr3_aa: CASSLAAGGGETQYF

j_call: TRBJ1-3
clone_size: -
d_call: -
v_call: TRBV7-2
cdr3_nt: TGTGCCAGCAGCAGGAGCTCTGGAAACACCATATATTTT
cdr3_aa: CASSRSSGNTIYF

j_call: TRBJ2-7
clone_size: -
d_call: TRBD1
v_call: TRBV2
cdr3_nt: TGTGCCAGCAGCGGGACAGGGTTGTACGAGCAGTACTTC
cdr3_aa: CASSGTGLYEQYF

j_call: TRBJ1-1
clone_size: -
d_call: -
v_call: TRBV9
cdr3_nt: TGTGCCAGCAGCGTAGAACATTACACTGAAGCTTTCTTT
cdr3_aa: CASSVEHYTEAFF

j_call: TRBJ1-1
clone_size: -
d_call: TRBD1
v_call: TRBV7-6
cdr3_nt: TGTGCCAGCAGCAATTATCGACAGGGCAATACTGAAGCTTTCTTT
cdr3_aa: CASSNYRQGNTEAFF

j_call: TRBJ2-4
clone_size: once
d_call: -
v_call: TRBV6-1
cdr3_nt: TGTGCCAGCAGGACAGCCCTAGCCAAAAACATTCAGTACTTC
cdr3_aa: CASRTALAKNIQYF

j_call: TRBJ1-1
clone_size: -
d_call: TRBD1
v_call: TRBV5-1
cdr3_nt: TGCGCCGCGTCCCAGGGGGACAGGGGGCATGGTGAAGCTTTCTTT
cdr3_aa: CAASQGDRGHGEAFF

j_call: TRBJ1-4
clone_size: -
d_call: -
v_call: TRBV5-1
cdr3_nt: TGCGCCAGCAGCCTCGGCAGGGATAATGAAAAACTGTTTTTT
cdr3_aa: CASSLGRDNEKLFF

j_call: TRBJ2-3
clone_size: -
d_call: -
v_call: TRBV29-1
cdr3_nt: TGCAGCGCTACGTCAAGATTCACAGATACGCAGTATTTT
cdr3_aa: CSATSRFTDTQYF

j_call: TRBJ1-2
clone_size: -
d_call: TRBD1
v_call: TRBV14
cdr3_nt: TGTGCCAGCAGCCAAGATAGACAGGGCTTTAATGGCTACACCTTC
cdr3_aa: CASSQDRQGFNGYTF

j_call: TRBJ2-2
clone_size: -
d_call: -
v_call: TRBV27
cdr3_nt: TGTGCCAGCAGTCACAAAGCGAACACCGGGGAGCTGTTTTTT
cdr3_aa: CASSHKANTGELFF

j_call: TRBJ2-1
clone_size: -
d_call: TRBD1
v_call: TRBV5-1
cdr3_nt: TGCGCCAGCAGCACGGGACAGGGGGCGCGTTATCTGGAGTTCTTC
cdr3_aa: CASSTGQGARYLEFF

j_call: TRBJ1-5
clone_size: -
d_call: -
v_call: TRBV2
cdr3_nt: TGTGCCAGCAGTACCGACGGGAATCAGCCCCAGCATTTT
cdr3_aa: CASSTDGNQPQHF

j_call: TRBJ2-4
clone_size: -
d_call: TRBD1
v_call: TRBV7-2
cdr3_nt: TGTGCCAGCAGCGAACAAACAGGGGGCCTACTAGCCAAAAACATTCAGTACTTC
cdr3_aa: CASSEQTGGLLAKNIQYF

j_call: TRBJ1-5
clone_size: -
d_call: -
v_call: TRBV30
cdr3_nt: TGTGCCTGGGCAGCGGGTAGCAATCAGCCCCAGCATTTT
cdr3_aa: CAWAAGSNQPQHF

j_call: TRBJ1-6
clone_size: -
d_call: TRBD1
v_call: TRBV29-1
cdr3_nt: TGCAGCGTGAGGGACAGGGCGGATAATTCACCCCTCCACTTT
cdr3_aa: CSVRDRADNSPLHF

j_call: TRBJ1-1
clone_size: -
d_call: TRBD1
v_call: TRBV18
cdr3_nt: TGTGCCAGCTCACGCTACCGGGTCGGGCAGGGGGCAGGGGGCACTGAAGCTTTCTTT
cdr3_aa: CASSRYRVGQGAGGTEAFF

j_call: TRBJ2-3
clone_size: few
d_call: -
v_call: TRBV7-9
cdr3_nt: TGTGCCAGCAGCTTAGTAGCCAACATGGGCACAGATACGCAGTATTTT
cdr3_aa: CASSLVANMGTDTQYF

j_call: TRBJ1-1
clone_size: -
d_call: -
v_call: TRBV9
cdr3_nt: TGTGGGTGGGGGCTTGGGACCACTGAAGCTTTCTTT
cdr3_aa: CGWGLGTTEAFF

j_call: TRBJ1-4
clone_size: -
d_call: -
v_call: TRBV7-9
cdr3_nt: TGTGCCAGCAGCCTCCCCGGAGGGGAACTGTTTTTT
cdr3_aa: CASSLPGGELFF